Each of the 5 T cell receptor beta chains below was sequenced from the same sample in a study of identical twins. In TCRdb, the 5' RACE reads were re-called with MiXCR into one record per CDR3 protein. The sample includes 400,000 to 500,000 distinct CDR3 sequences, about 18% of them seen just once. Material for sequencing was naive T cells sorted from blood. These receptor sequences come from a man between 45 and 60 years old in good health.

V usage is TRBV28 and J usage is TRBJ2-7, with unresolved D. The V end was cut by 6 bases, the J end by 4 bases, with 13 bases between. The germline V gene has CDR1 MDHEN and CDR2 SYDVKM. The CDR3 sequence is 13 residues long. CDR3 sequence (DNA): TGTGCCAGCAGGACTGGGGTCAAGTACGAGCAGTACTTC. It codes for CASRTGVKYEQYF.

This clonotype came up a few times. The V call is TRBV9, the J call TRBJ2-7; 16 bases agree with TRBD2. The CDR3 spans 15 residues. Germline CDR1 SGDLS, CDR2 YYNGEE. V shed 6 bases, J shed 2 bases, and the junction held 2 bases outside the gene matches. The CDR3 reads CASTGLAGGPYEQYF. The CDR3 nucleotides are TGTGCCAGCACGGGACTAGCGGGAGGGCCCTACGAGCAGTACTTC. Full variable domain (rest looked up from reference TRBV9 and TRBJ2-7): DSGVTQTPKHLITATGQRVTLRCSPRSGDLSVYWYQQSLDQGLQFLIQYYNGEERAKGNILERFSAQQFPDLHSELNLSSLELGDSALYFCASTGLAGGPYEQYFGPGTRLTVT.

The rearrangement links TRBV7-9 to TRBJ1-4; tentatively, D is TRBD1 (6 bases). V was cut by 5 bases and J by 5 bases, with 9 bases left in between. CDR3 length equals 13 residues. CDR1 is SEHNR, CDR2 FQNEAQ, per germline (reference sequence). The CDR3 DNA follows: TGTGCCAGCAGCCCAAGGGGGAATGAAAAACTGTTTTTT. Protein: CASSPRGNEKLFF.

The chain is built from TRBV18 and TRBJ2-6; no clear D. Germline V CDR1 and CDR2: KGHSH, LQKENI. This CDR3 is 16 amino acids long. V lost 1 base, J lost 0 bases, and 7 bases lay in between. The CDR3 is CASSPLWSSGANVLTF. In DNA, the CDR3 is TGTGCCAGCTCACCACTATGGTCCTCTGGGGCCAACGTCCTGACTTTC.

CDR3 DNA: TGTGCCAGCAGCGAATCCCCTCCAGGGATCTATGGCTACACCTTC. Translated: CASSESPPGIYGYTF. The chain is built from TRBV9 and TRBJ1-2; D is possibly TRBD1 (5 bases). V was trimmed by 3 bases and J by 4 bases, leaving 16 bases between them. The CDR3 totals 15 residues. Germline lookup yields CDR1 SGDLS and CDR2 YYNGEE.